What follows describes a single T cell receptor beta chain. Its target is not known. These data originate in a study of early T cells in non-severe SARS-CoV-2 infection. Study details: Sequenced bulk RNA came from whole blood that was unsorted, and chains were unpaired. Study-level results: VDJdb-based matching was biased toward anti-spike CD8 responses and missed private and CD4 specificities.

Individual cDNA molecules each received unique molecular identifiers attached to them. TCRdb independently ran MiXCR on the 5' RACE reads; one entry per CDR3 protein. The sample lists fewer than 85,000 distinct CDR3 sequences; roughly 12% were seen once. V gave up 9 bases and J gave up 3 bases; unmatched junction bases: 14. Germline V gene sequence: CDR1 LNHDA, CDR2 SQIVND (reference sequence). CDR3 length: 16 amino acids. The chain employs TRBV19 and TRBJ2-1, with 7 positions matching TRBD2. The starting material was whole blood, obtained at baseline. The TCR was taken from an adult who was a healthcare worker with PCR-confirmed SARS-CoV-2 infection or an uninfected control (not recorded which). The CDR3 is CASQGLNAGDYNEQFF. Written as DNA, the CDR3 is TGTGCCAGCCAGGGATTGAACGCGGGGGACTACAATGAGCAGTTCTTC.